A single sample gave rise to the 26 T cell receptor beta chains below, sequenced in a study of blood T cell repertoires in COVID-19. Some clones are missing from TCRdb's copy, which holds only in-frame ones; the method was immunoSEQ multiplex PCR. The sample lists a few hundred thousand clones; over 75% were seen once. Sequencing was performed on peripheral blood. The receptors were gathered from a woman aged 70-85 years with COVID-19, enrolled during active disease.

This chain uses TRBV12-3 or TRBV12-4 with TRBJ2-7, with D perhaps matching TRBD2 (6 bases). CDR3 size: 11 residues. Trimming removed 4 bases from V and 7 bases from J, with 8 bases in between. CDR3 DNA sequence: TGTGCCAGCAGTTACGGGGGAGAGCAGTACTTC. Residues: CASSYGGEQYF.

The V gene is TRBV5-1, the J gene TRBJ2-2; 8 bases align to TRBD2. Germline trimming cut 0 bases from V and 6 bases from J; bases unmatched to any gene: 7. CDR1 and CDR2 (germline): SGHRS, YFSETQ. The CDR3 contains 16 residues. The CDR3 bases are TGCGCCAGCAGCTTGGCCAGCGGGAGCGTCGCCGGGGAGCTGTTTTTT. Amino acids: CASSLASGSVAGELFF. Together with reference TRBV5-1 and TRBJ2-2, the CDR3 gives the full variable domain: KAGVTQTPRYLIKTRGQQVTLSCSPISGHRSVSWYQQTPGQGLQFLFEYFSETQRNKGNFPGRFSGRQFSNSRSEMNVSTLELGDSALYLCASSLASGSVAGELFFGEGSRLTVL.

V and J are TRBV2 and TRBJ1-2; possibly TRBD1 for D (5 bases). Germline assignment: CDR1 SNHLY and CDR2 FYNNEI. The V end was cut by 6 bases, the J end by 3 bases, with 14 bases between. CDR3 size: 14 residues. CDR3 amino acids: CASREGPSHYGYTF. DNA of the CDR3: TGTGCCAGCAGGGAGGGACCCTCACACTATGGCTACACCTTC.

This clone turned up a few times. V gene TRBV30 combines with J gene TRBJ1-4; 10 nucleotides agree with TRBD1. CDR1 is GTSNPN and CDR2 is SVGIG in the germline V gene (reference sequence). The CDR3 spans 12 residues. V dropped 3 bases and J dropped 8; count of bases not matched to a gene: 0. CDR3 region: CAWRGQGEKLFF. DNA of the CDR3: TGTGCCTGGAGGGGACAGGGGGAAAAACTGTTTTTT.

The V and J genes are TRBV5-4 and TRBJ2-5, with TRBD2 matching 15 bases. Looked up from germline, CDR1 is SGHNT and CDR2 is YYREEE (reference sequence). The CDR3 totals 16 residues. Trimming took 6 bases from V and 1 from J; bases not matched to a gene: 4. The CDR3 reads CASTMGLAGGQETQYF. The CDR3, as DNA: TGTGCCAGCACCATGGGACTAGCGGGAGGCCAAGAGACCCAGTACTTC.

J is TRBJ1-5 and V is TRBV6-1; TRBD1 is a possible D gene (5 bases). V was shortened by 4 bases and J by 0 bases, with 7 bases between the two germline ends. The germline V gene has CDR1 MNHNS and CDR2 SASEGT. The CDR3 contains 14 residues. The CDR3 reads CASSGQISNQPQHF. The DNA of the CDR3 is TGTGCCAGCAGTGGACAGATTAGCAATCAGCCCCAGCATTTT.

This rearrangement joins TRBV19 to TRBJ1-1, with a possible D match to TRBD1 (6 bases). The CDR3 contains 15 residues. The germline gives CDR1 LNHDA, CDR2 SQIVND (reference sequence). V lost 7 bases and J 3 bases, leaving 18 bases between the germline ends. The CDR3 DNA sequence: TGTGCCAGTACCCCACAGGGTTCTCTTGACACTGAAGCTTTCTTT. Its protein product is CASTPQGSLDTEAFF. The whole variable domain, remainder taken from reference TRBV19 and TRBJ1-1, is DGGITQSPKYLFRKEGQNVTLSCEQNLNHDAMYWYRQDPGQGLRLIYYSQIVNDFQKGDIAEGYSVSREKKESFPLTVTSAQKNPTAFYLCASTPQGSLDTEAFFGQGTRLTVV.

This chain joins TRBV5-6 and TRBJ2-5; 10 nucleotides line up with TRBD1. This CDR3 spans 15 amino acids. From germline, CDR1 is SGHDT and CDR2 YYEEEE. With V trimmed by 4 bases and J by 1 base, 4 bases remained unmatched. As DNA, the CDR3 is TGTGCCAGCAGCCCTGGGACAGGGGCCCAAGAGACCCAGTACTTC. It is translated as CASSPGTGAQETQYF.

This clone was counted a few times. The V and J genes are TRBV7-3 and TRBJ2-7; D is possibly TRBD1 (5 bases). Looked up from germline, CDR1 is SGHTA and CDR2 is FQGTGA. V lost 2 bases and J 6 bases, leaving 14 bases between the germline ends. CDR3 length: 14 amino acids. CDR3: CASSLLGRAGEQYF. The CDR3 DNA reads as TGTGCCAGCAGCTTATTGGGCAGGGCTGGCGAGCAGTACTTC.

The rearrangement joins TRBV30 to TRBJ2-1; 11 positions agree with TRBD2. CDR3 length: 16 residues. CDR1 and CDR2 from the germline V gene are GTSNPN and SVGIG (reference sequence). The junction had 5 bases not matched to a gene; V was cut back by 3 bases and J by 1 base. The DNA of the CDR3 is TGTGCCTGGAGCCACTCTAGCGGGAGGTCCTACAATGAGCAGTTCTTC. Encoded protein: CAWSHSSGRSYNEQFF.

This clone was recorded once. This chain uses TRBV28 with TRBJ1-2; D is perhaps TRBD1 (5 bases). Germline values: CDR1 MDHEN, CDR2 SYDVKM. The CDR3 consists of 15 residues. Trimming removed 2 bases from V and 8 bases from J, with 18 bases in between. For the CDR3, the DNA is TGTGCCAGCAGTTTACGGGACTTTTTCGACGGAGGCTACACCTTC. It yields the protein CASSLRDFFDGGYTF.

The chain employs TRBV4-1 and TRBJ2-2, with 9 bases identical to TRBD2. This CDR3 is 16 amino acids long. Unmatched junction bases numbered 3, after V lost 4 bases and J lost 0 bases. Per germline, CDR1 MGHRA and CDR2 YSYEKL. The CDR3 here is CASSLIAGANTGELFF. The CDR3 nucleotides read TGCGCCAGCAGCCTGATAGCGGGAGCGAACACCGGGGAGCTGTTTTTT.

The chain links TRBV29-1 to TRBJ2-1; D perhaps matches TRBD2 (6 bases). With 2 bases removed from V and 7 bases from J, the gap between germline ends came to 15 bases. From germline, CDR1 is SQVTM and CDR2 ANQGSEA. This CDR3 has 14 residues. For the CDR3, the DNA is TGCAGCGTTGAAACTGAGGGACTCAGAAATGAGCAGTTCTTC. Its protein is CSVETEGLRNEQFF.

This clone came up once. The chain joins TRBV6-1 to TRBJ2-3; TRBD2 matches 10 bases. From germline, CDR1 is MNHNS and CDR2 SASEGT. The trim removed 2 bases at V and 5 bases at J, leaving 13 bases unmatched. This CDR3 is built from 18 residues. The CDR3 here is CASSELPSSGSIEDTQYF. The CDR3 bases are TGTGCCAGCAGTGAACTCCCCTCTAGCGGGAGCATAGAAGATACGCAGTATTTT.

The chain has TRBV4-3 and TRBJ1-6; D remains ambiguous. Germline loops: CDR1 LGHNA, CDR2 YSLEER. The CDR3 totals 15 residues. V was trimmed by 1 base and J by 7 bases, leaving 11 bases between them. Written as DNA, the CDR3 is TGCGCCAGCAGCCAAGTTTCGGGATACAATTCACCCCTCCACTTT. This codes for CASSQVSGYNSPLHF.

The chain is built from TRBV6-6 and TRBJ1-6; 8 bases match TRBD1. This CDR3 region has 15 residues. Germline loops: CDR1 MNHNY, CDR2 SVGAGI (reference sequence). Trimming took 5 bases from V and 5 from J; bases not matched to a gene: 5. DNA for the CDR3: TGTGCCAGCAGTCAACAGGGGGTCCATAATTCACCCCTCCACTTT. Amino acids: CASSQQGVHNSPLHF.

The genes are TRBV3-1 (or the pseudogene TRBV3-2) and TRBJ2-1; 10 bases match TRBD2. The germline V gene has CDR1 LGHDT and CDR2 YNNKEL (reference sequence). The CDR3 is 18 residues long. V trimming: 0 bases; J trimming: 8 bases; junction bases outside the gene matches: 13. DNA for the CDR3: TGTGCCAGCAGCCAAGATAGAAGCGGGAGGGGTACATGGGATGAGCAGTTCTTC. Amino acids: CASSQDRSGRGTWDEQFF.

This sequence joins TRBV20-1 and TRBJ2-1, with a possible D match to TRBD2 (5 bases). Per the germline V gene, CDR1 is DFQATT and CDR2 is SNEGSKA (reference sequence). Deletions cut 4 bases from V and 10 bases from J, with 11 bases between. This CDR3 has 11 residues. The CDR3 DNA reads TGCAGTGCTACCCCGGAGGAGGAGCAGTTCTTC. Translation: CSATPEEEQFF.

The J gene is TRBJ2-1, the V gene TRBV7-3; weak D call: TRBD2 (5 bases). The CDR3 consists of 12 residues. The germline CDR1 and CDR2 sequences are SGHTA and FQGTGA. Between the trimmed V and J ends, which lost 1 base and 9 bases, there was a span of 7 bases. The CDR3 loop reads CASSLREGEQFF. The DNA of the CDR3 is TGTGCCAGCAGCTTAAGAGAGGGTGAGCAGTTCTTC. Drawing the rest from reference TRBV7-3 and TRBJ2-1, the complete variable domain is GAGVSQTPSNKVTEKGKYVELRCDPISGHTALYWYRQSLGQGPEFLIYFQGTGAADDSGLPNDRFFAVRPEGSVSTLKIQRTERGDSAVYLCASSLREGEQFFGPGTRLTVL.

This chain connects TRBV28 to TRBJ1-1, with 7 bases matching TRBD1. V dropped 5 bases and J dropped 5; count of bases not matched to a gene: 11. The germline V gene has CDR1 MDHEN and CDR2 SYDVKM. The CDR3 sequence is 15 residues long. In DNA, the CDR3 is TGTGCCAGCAGTCCAAACGACAGGGTCGGAACTGAAGCTTTCTTT. It specifies CASSPNDRVGTEAFF.

J is TRBJ2-5 and V is TRBV7-9; no clear D. The CDR3 is 13 amino acids. The V gene's germline CDR1 is SEHNR and CDR2 FQNEAQ (reference sequence). Between the trimmed V and J ends, which lost 2 bases and 5 bases, there was a span of 9 bases. CDR3 sequence reads: CASSLTLEETQYF. In DNA form, the CDR3 reads TGTGCCAGCAGCTTAACCTTGGAGGAGACCCAGTACTTC.

This clone was counted between two and nine times. V usage is TRBV5-1 and J usage is TRBJ2-5; 8 positions agree with TRBD1. Trimming took 1 base from V and 4 from J; bases not matched to a gene: 6. Germline V gene data show CDR1 as SGHRS and CDR2 as YFSETQ. CDR3 length: 15 amino acids. CDR3 nucleotides: TGCGCCAGCAGCTTGATGGACAGGGTAGGAGAGACCCAGTACTTC. It is translated as CASSLMDRVGETQYF. Variable domain in full (rest from reference TRBV5-1 and TRBJ2-5): KAGVTQTPRYLIKTRGQQVTLSCSPISGHRSVSWYQQTPGQGLQFLFEYFSETQRNKGNFPGRFSGRQFSNSRSEMNVSTLELGDSALYLCASSLMDRVGETQYFGPGTRLLVL.

The chain joins TRBV4-2 to TRBJ2-1; a possible D gene is TRBD2 (6 bases). Germline V CDR1 and CDR2: LGHNA, YNFKEQ. The CDR3 sequence is 13 residues long. Between the trimmed V and J ends, which lost 4 bases and 5 bases, there was a span of 9 bases. CDR3 DNA sequence: TGTGCCAGCAGCCGACTAGTAGACAATGAGCAGTTCTTC. Amino acid sequence: CASSRLVDNEQFF.

The CDR3 is CASSQAGQQDNSPLHF. Here the CDR3 DNA reads TGTGCCAGCAGCCAAGCAGGACAGCAGGATAATTCACCCCTCCACTTT. The genes are TRBV3-1 (or the pseudogene TRBV3-2) and TRBJ1-6, with a possible D match to TRBD1 (6 bases). Germline loops: CDR1 LGHDT, CDR2 YNNKEL (reference sequence). Trimming removed 1 base at V and 5 bases at J, with 12 bases between. This CDR3 has 16 amino acids.

V is TRBV7-2 and J is TRBJ1-1, with a weak D call TRBD1 (5 bases). Germline V gene lookup returns CDR1 SGHTA and CDR2 FQGNSA. The CDR3 extends over 15 amino acids. V was cut by 0 bases and J by 5 bases, with 13 bases left in between. CDR3: CASSLAWGGETEAFF. CDR3 in DNA: TGTGCCAGCAGCTTAGCGTGGGGGGGGGAAACTGAAGCTTTCTTT.

The chain has TRBV19 and TRBJ1-1, with no clear D. V was shortened by 0 bases and J by 6 bases, with 14 bases between the two germline ends. CDR1 and CDR2 from the germline V gene are LNHDA and SQIVND (reference sequence). The CDR3 runs 15 residues. This chain's CDR3 is CASSIDEGGSAEAFF. The CDR3, as DNA: TGTGCCAGTAGTATAGATGAGGGCGGGAGCGCTGAAGCTTTCTTT.